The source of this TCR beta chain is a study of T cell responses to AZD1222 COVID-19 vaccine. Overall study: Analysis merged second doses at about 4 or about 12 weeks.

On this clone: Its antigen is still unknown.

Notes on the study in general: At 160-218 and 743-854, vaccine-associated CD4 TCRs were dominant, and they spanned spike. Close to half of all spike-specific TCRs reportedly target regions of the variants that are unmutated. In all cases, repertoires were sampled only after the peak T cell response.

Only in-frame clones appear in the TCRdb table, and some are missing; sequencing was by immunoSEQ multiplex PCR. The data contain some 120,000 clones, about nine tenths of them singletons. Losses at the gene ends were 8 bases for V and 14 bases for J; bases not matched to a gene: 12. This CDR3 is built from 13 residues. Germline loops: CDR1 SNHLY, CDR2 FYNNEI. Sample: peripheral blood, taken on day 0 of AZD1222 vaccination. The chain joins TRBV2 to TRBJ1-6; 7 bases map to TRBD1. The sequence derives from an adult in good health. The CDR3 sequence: CASLRDSRQALHF. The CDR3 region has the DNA TGTGCCAGCCTCCGGGACAGCAGGCAGGCCCTCCACTTT.